The clone carrying this TCR beta chain rates as large. Its antigen is not known. V was clipped by 4 bases and J by 3 bases, with 22 bases between them. CDR1 and CDR2 from the germline V gene are LNHDA and SQIVND (reference sequence). The CDR3 totals 18 residues. From live CD3+CD8+TCRalphabeta+ cells, four PD-1 and/or TIGIT subsets were sorted. The sample belongs to a study of circulating CD8 cells and anti-PD-1 response in melanoma. Study-level results: Previously treated and treatment-naive patients were pooled together.

Using approximately 16 ng of total RNA, TCR libraries were made with the QIAseq Immune Repertoire TCR panel. TCRdb itself ran the reads through MiXCR, one entry per CDR3 protein. In the table there are fewer than 200 distinct CDR3 sequences, less than 7% of which are singletons. The sequencing used CD8+ T cells from PBMCs, collected at baseline or after one month of anti-PD-1 therapy (not recorded which). The chain uses TRBV19 and TRBJ1-3; D perhaps matches TRBD1 (6 bases). This clonotype was obtained from a human donor with melanoma. The CDR3 nucleotides read TGTGCCAGTAGTACCCAGATCGGACAGTTTTTCAGTGGAAACACCATATATTTT. Translation gives CASSTQIGQFFSGNTIYF.